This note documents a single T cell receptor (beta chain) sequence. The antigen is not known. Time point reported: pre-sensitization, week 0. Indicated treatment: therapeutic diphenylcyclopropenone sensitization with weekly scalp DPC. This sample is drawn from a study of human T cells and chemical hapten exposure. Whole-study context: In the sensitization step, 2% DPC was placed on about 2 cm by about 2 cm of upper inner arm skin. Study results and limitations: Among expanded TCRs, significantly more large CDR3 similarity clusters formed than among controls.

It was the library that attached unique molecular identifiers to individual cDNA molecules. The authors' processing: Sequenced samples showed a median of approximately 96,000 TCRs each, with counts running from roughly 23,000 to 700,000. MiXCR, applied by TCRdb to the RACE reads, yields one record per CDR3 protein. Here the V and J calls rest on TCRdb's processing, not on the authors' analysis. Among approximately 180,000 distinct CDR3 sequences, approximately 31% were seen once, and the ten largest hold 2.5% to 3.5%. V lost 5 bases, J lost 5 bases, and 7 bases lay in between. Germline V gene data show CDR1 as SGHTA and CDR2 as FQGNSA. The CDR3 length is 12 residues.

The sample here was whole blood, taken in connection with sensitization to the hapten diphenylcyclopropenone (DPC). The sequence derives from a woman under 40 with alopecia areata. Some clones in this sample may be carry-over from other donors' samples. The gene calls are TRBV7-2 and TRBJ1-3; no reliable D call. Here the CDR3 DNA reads TGTGCCAGCAGCCTTTTTAGAAACACCATATATTTT. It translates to CASSLFRNTIYF. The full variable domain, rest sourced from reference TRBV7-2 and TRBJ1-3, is GAGVSQSPSNKVTEKGKDVELRCDPISGHTALYWYRQSLGQGLEFLIYFQGNSAPDKSGLPSDRFSAERTGGSVSTLTIQRTQQEDSAVYLCASSLFRNTIYFGEGSWLTVV.